This T cell receptor (beta chain) was identified in a study of blood T cell repertoires in COVID-19. Study overall: Samples taken during acute and convalescent COVID-19 were collected in the United States, Italy and Spain. The analysed material was cDNA or gDNA that came from T cells, B-cell-depleted T cells, or PBMCs.

In the authors' methods: Using reference gene primer amplification, nucleated cell counts were estimated. The method was immunoSEQ multiplex PCR; TCRdb's version includes in-frame clones alone and lacks a portion of them. V and J calls and clone size follow that table, whereas D and trimming were derived from the DNA. The sample carries approximately 220,000 clones, 86% recorded once. Recruitment covered under 25 US areas and drew participants whose ages spanned roughly 18 to 100 years. The V end was cut by 2 bases, the J end by 0 bases, with 8 bases between. Germline values: CDR1 KGHSH, CDR2 LQKENI. This CDR3 is 15 amino acids long.

The sequenced sample consisted of PBMCs or T cells enriched from blood (not recorded which). The receptor comes from a woman aged 40 to 49 with acute COVID-19. The gene calls are TRBV18 and TRBJ1-5; D remains ambiguous. As DNA, the CDR3 is TGTGCCAGCTCACCAACCGGGAATAGCAATCAGCCCCAGCATTTT. Its protein is CASSPTGNSNQPQHF.